A selection of T cell receptor beta chains follows, all from one sample in a study of beta chain features in type 1 diabetes. Only in-frame clones appear in the TCRdb table, and some are missing; sequencing was by immunoSEQ multiplex PCR. The table has about 160,000 clones, around 8% seen once. Sequences were obtained from central memory CD4+ T cells from blood. These receptors were obtained from a man younger than 35 in good health. Each CDR3 is given with its conserved first and last residue. A D gene is named only where the DNA matches it firmly. Clone size is stated in some rows and not others, as once, few, many or a class when expanded.

few TRBJ1-1 TRBD1 TRBV29-1 CSVCTGTGLEAFF TGCAGCGTTTGCACCGGGACAGGTCTGGAAGCTTTCTTT
many TRBJ1-5 NA TRBV19 CASRRVGGDQPQHF TGTGCCAGTCGCAGGGTAGGGGGGGATCAGCCCCAGCATTTT
NA TRBJ1-6 TRBD1 TRBV27 CASRPGQGNSPLHF TGTGCCAGCAGACCGGGACAGGGGAATTCACCCCTCCACTTT
few TRBJ2-1 NA TRBV5-6 CASSLVALNEQFF TGTGCCAGCAGCTTGGTAGCCCTCAATGAGCAGTTCTTC
few TRBJ1-4 TRBD1 TRBV30 CAWGDRQGSEKLFF TGTGCCTGGGGTGACAGACAGGGGAGTGAAAAACTGTTTTTT
many TRBJ2-5 NA TRBV28 CASSRQETQYF TGTGCCAGCAGTCGTCAGGAGACCCAGTACTTC
NA TRBJ2-7 NA TRBV28 CASRPPGAYEQYF TGTGCCAGCAGGCCTCCGGGGGCCTACGAGCAGTACTTC
many TRBJ2-4 TRBD1 TRBV18 CASSPSGTGKNIQYF TGTGCCAGCTCACCGTCCGGGACAGGGAAAAACATTCAGTACTTC
NA TRBJ1-1 NA TRBV30 CAWSLGQHTEAFF TGTGCCTGGAGTCTGGGCCAGCACACTGAAGCTTTCTTT
few TRBJ2-7 TRBD1 TRBV2 CASSEALSWTGLTYEQYF TGTGCCAGCAGTGAAGCGCTTTCTTGGACAGGATTGACCTACGAGCAGTACTTC